The clone carrying this T cell receptor beta chain was observed a handful of times. This sample stems from a study of technical replicates of blood from several donors. Using immunoSEQ multiplex PCR, the repertoire was profiled, and TCRdb retains in-frame clones only, with some absent. The sample shows 95,000 or so clones, about 95% of them seen only once. Trimming pared 0 bases from V and 1 base from J, leaving 6 bases between. The CDR3 contains 14 residues. In germline, CDR1 is WNHNN, CDR2 SYGVQD (reference sequence). Sequencing input: T cells isolated from PBMCs. The clonotype was recovered from a human donor in good health. The chain recombines TRBV10-1 with TRBJ1-1; D is uncertain. CDR3 DNA: TGCGCCAGCAGTGAGTCGAGCGGGAACACTGAAGCTTTCTTT. Translating it yields CASSESSGNTEAFF.